This T cell receptor beta chain was profiled in a study of T cell repertoires in cytomegalovirus infection. Overall study context: Matching HLA type and CMV infection were both indicated by public TCR beta signatures.

This clonotype was observed many times. Its target is unknown. Study-level findings and limits: The response measured ex vivo was dominated by TCR beta clonotypes (HLA-C-restricted and CMV-specific).

Germline assignment: CDR1 MGHRA and CDR2 YSYEKL. V dropped 1 base and J dropped 2 bases, with 15 bases sitting between them. The CDR3 length is 16 residues. One entry per CDR3 protein, called by TCRdb with MiXCR from the reads. The sample contains around 89,000 distinct CDR3 sequences, 25% to 30% of which appear only once. The material sequenced was CD8+ T cells from cultured PBMCs, taken from culture after CMV antigen stimulation. V usage is TRBV4-1 and J usage is TRBJ2-7; a weak D match, TRBD1 (7 bases). The receptor comes from a human donor in good health (CMV status not recorded). Some clones in this sample may be carry-over from other donors' samples. CDR3 in DNA: TGCGCCAGCAGCCAAGCCGCGGGACAGTTGGCCTACGAGCAGTACTTC. Protein sequence: CASSQAAGQLAYEQYF.